This T cell receptor (beta chain) originates from a study of OX40 agonist ivuxolimab in advanced cancers. The germline V gene encodes CDR1 SGHTA and CDR2 FQGNSA. CDR3 length: 14 amino acids. With V trimmed by 5 bases and J by 6 bases, 6 bases remained unmatched. Data came from immunoSEQ multiplex PCR; TCRdb stores just in-frame clones and leaves some out. Of 76,000 or so clones in the sample, 93% were seen once. The receptor was derived from an adult with an advanced solid tumor such as melanoma, head and neck, liver or kidney cancer. The rearrangement uses TRBV7-2 and TRBJ1-2; TRBD1 matches 10 bases. Sequences were derived from CD4+ or CD8+ T cells sorted from blood, sampled in a trial of the OX40 agonist ivuxolimab. This chain's CDR3 is CASSLTGGVDGYTF. The CDR3 coding sequence is TGTGCCAGCAGCCTGACAGGGGGCGTCGATGGCTACACCTTC.